This is a list of T cell receptor beta chains from one sample in a study of cytomegalovirus exposure and HLA in healthy donors. Some clones are missing from TCRdb's copy, which holds only in-frame ones; the method was immunoSEQ multiplex PCR. The table includes hundreds of thousands of clones, approximately 82% detected once. Material for sequencing was PBMCs. These TCRs come from a man between 18 and 29 years old in good health and CMV-seronegative. Each CDR3 is given with its conserved first and last residue. The D gene is left open where the match is weak. For some rows the clone size is stated as once, few or many, or as a class when expanded; others skip it.

CDR3nt	CDR3aa	d_gene	abundance	v_gene	j_gene
TGTGCCAGCAGTTCAGGCTGGTCCGGGACAGGGGGCAATAACTATGGCTACACCTTC	CASSSGWSGTGGNNYGYTF	TRBD1	-	TRBV2	TRBJ1-2
TGCGCCAGCAGCTCACGGACTAGCGGGTCCGATGAGCAGTTCTTC	CASSSRTSGSDEQFF	TRBD2	-	TRBV4-1	TRBJ2-1
TGTGCCAGCAGTGAAGGGGGCTGGGCCAGTAACTATGGCTACACCTTC	CASSEGGWASNYGYTF	-	-	TRBV2	TRBJ1-2
TGTGCCAGCTCCCCGTTAGGACAAGAGAACACCGGGGAGCTGTTTTTT	CASSPLGQENTGELFF	-	-	TRBV18	TRBJ2-2
TGCGCCAGCAGCTTGGTACAGGGAGATGAAAAACTGTTTTTT	CASSLVQGDEKLFF	-	once	TRBV5-1	TRBJ1-4
TGTGCCAGCAGTGATGGGAGGGTCTACGAGCAGTACTTC	CASSDGRVYEQYF	TRBD2	-	TRBV2	TRBJ2-7
TGCGCCAGCAGCCACACCTTGGGCGTTAACACCGGGGAGCTGTTTTTT	CASSHTLGVNTGELFF	-	-	TRBV4-1	TRBJ2-2
TGCAGCGGACAGGGCTATCCCTATGGCTACACCTTC	CSGQGYPYGYTF	TRBD1	-	TRBV29-1	TRBJ1-2
TGTGCCAGCAGCGCTGACAGGTCGTCGGATACGCAGTATTTT	CASSADRSSDTQYF	-	once	TRBV9	TRBJ2-3
TGTGCCAGGGTGACAGGACGGTCCCAACTCCAGCATTTT	CARVTGRSQLQHF	-	-	TRBV21-1	TRBJ1-5
TGTGCCAGTTCGTCTCCCGGCTACACCTTC	CASSSPGYTF	-	few	TRBV28	TRBJ1-2
TGCGCCAGCAGCTTGGTACGGGAGCCCAACGAGCAGTACTTC	CASSLVREPNEQYF	-	once	TRBV5-1	TRBJ2-7
TGTGCCAGCAGTTCCCTAACAGGGGGTGCGGATCAGCCCCAGCATTTT	CASSSLTGGADQPQHF	TRBD1	-	TRBV27	TRBJ1-5
TGTGCCAGCAGCGTAGGTCCTCCGGGACTAGCGGCCTACGAGCAGTACTTC	CASSVGPPGLAAYEQYF	TRBD2	-	TRBV9	TRBJ2-7
TGTGCCAGCAGCCAGACTAGCGGGAGGCCCTACGAGCAGTACTTC	CASSQTSGRPYEQYF	TRBD2	-	TRBV5-6	TRBJ2-7
TGTGCCAGCAGCCTCGGACTAAAGGATGAGCAGTTCTTC	CASSLGLKDEQFF	-	-	TRBV9	TRBJ2-1
TGTGCCTGGAACGGGGGCAATGAGCAGTTCTTC	CAWNGGNEQFF	-	once	TRBV30	TRBJ2-1
TGTGCCAGCAGCGTAGATCCTAGAGATACGCAGTATTTT	CASSVDPRDTQYF	-	-	TRBV9	TRBJ2-3
TGTGCCAGCAGTTCCCTCGACAGGGGGTCTACCGGGGAGCTGTTTTTT	CASSSLDRGSTGELFF	TRBD1	-	TRBV28	TRBJ2-2
TGTGCCAGCAGCCAGAGACAGGGGAACACTGAAGCTTTCTTT	CASSQRQGNTEAFF	TRBD1	-	TRBV11-1	TRBJ1-1
TGTGCCAGCAGCTCCCGGACTAGCGGACCTAACACAGATACGCAGTATTTT	CASSSRTSGPNTDTQYF	TRBD2	-	TRBV11-2	TRBJ2-3
TGTGCCAGCAGCCTCTCCCCCGGACAGCAGGAAAAACTGTTTTTT	CASSLSPGQQEKLFF	-	-	TRBV9	TRBJ1-4
TGTGCCAGCAGCCTCGGGACTAGCGGCTCCTACGAGCAGTACTTC	CASSLGTSGSYEQYF	TRBD2	-	TRBV28	TRBJ2-7
TGTGCCAGCAGTGGAGGGCCAAGCCCTTCTGGAAACACCATATATTTT	CASSGGPSPSGNTIYF	-	-	TRBV2	TRBJ1-3
TGTGCCAGCAGTGAATTTAATAGCAGGGGGACAGATACGCAGTATTTT	CASSEFNSRGTDTQYF	TRBD1	-	TRBV2	TRBJ2-3
TGTGCCAGCAGCTCCGTGGAGGTCTACGAGCAGTACTTC	CASSSVEVYEQYF	-	-	TRBV7-9	TRBJ2-7
TGTGCCAGCAGTGACTCCGGACTAGCGGGAGCTCCCTACGAGCAGTACTTC	CASSDSGLAGAPYEQYF	TRBD2	few	TRBV6-4	TRBJ2-7
TGTGCCAGCTCACCCCTCCGGGACAGGGGACACTACGAGCAGTACTTC	CASSPLRDRGHYEQYF	TRBD1	-	TRBV18	TRBJ2-7
TGCGCCAGCAGCCAGCTACCGGGACAGGGCAATCAGCCCCAGCATTTT	CASSQLPGQGNQPQHF	TRBD1	-	TRBV4-1	TRBJ1-5
TGCGCCAGCAGCCATTCCCCCTCGCGGCCATTCACAGATACGCAGTATTTT	CASSHSPSRPFTDTQYF	-	-	TRBV4-1	TRBJ2-3
TGTGCCAGCAGCTTAGGACACCCGAACACCGGGGAGCTGTTTTTT	CASSLGHPNTGELFF	-	once	TRBV7-3	TRBJ2-2
TGTGCCAGCAGTTCATTTACGAGGACAGGGAACTACGAGCAGTACTTC	CASSSFTRTGNYEQYF	TRBD1	few	TRBV28	TRBJ2-7
TGTGCCAGCACCCTGGTGACAGGGGGGTTCAATGAGCAGTTCTTC	CASTLVTGGFNEQFF	TRBD1	-	TRBV6-6	TRBJ2-1
TGTGCCAGCAGCGATGGACACCCCAATCAGCCCCAGCATTTT	CASSDGHPNQPQHF	-	few	TRBV9	TRBJ1-5
TGTGCCAGCAGCCTCCGGACAGGGGAACCCTACGAGCAGTACTTC	CASSLRTGEPYEQYF	TRBD1	-	TRBV9	TRBJ2-7
TGTGCCAGCAGCGGTCACATTAGCGGGGGGTCCTACAATGAGCAGTTCTTC	CASSGHISGGSYNEQFF	TRBD2	-	TRBV5-6	TRBJ2-1
TGTGCCAGCAGTCGATCCGGGGGCAATCAGCCCCAGCATTTT	CASSRSGGNQPQHF	-	-	TRBV2	TRBJ1-5
TGTGCCAGCTACCGGGTAGCGGGATCAGAGACCCAGTACTTC	CASYRVAGSETQYF	TRBD2	-	TRBV2	TRBJ2-5
TGTGCCAGCAGTTTTGACAGCCTGAACACTGAAGCTTTCTTT	CASSFDSLNTEAFF	-	-	TRBV5-4	TRBJ1-1
TGTGCCAGCAGTTACTCGGGGACAGGGCGATACGAGCAGTACTTC	CASSYSGTGRYEQYF	TRBD1	-	TRBV6-6	TRBJ2-7
TGTGCCAGCAGCCCCGTTACGGGACAGGGTCTCGGAAACACCATATATTTT	CASSPVTGQGLGNTIYF	TRBD1	-	TRBV5-4	TRBJ1-3
TGTGCCAGCAGCATAGGACAGGGGATTTATGGCTACACCTTC	CASSIGQGIYGYTF	TRBD1	once	TRBV5-4	TRBJ1-2
TGTGCCAGCAGTTCCCGACTAGCGGGGAACACCGGGGAGCTGTTTTTT	CASSSRLAGNTGELFF	TRBD2	-	TRBV27	TRBJ2-2
TGTGCCAGCAGACCCGAAGCGGGGGATGAGCAGTACTTC	CASRPEAGDEQYF	TRBD2	-	TRBV28	TRBJ2-7
TGTGCCAGCACACAGGGGGGTTGGGCTGAAGCTTTCTTT	CASTQGGWAEAFF	TRBD1	-	TRBV7-9	TRBJ1-1
TGTGCCAGCAGTTTCCGACAGGGGACGGGGACTGAAGCTTTCTTT	CASSFRQGTGTEAFF	TRBD1	few	TRBV27	TRBJ1-1